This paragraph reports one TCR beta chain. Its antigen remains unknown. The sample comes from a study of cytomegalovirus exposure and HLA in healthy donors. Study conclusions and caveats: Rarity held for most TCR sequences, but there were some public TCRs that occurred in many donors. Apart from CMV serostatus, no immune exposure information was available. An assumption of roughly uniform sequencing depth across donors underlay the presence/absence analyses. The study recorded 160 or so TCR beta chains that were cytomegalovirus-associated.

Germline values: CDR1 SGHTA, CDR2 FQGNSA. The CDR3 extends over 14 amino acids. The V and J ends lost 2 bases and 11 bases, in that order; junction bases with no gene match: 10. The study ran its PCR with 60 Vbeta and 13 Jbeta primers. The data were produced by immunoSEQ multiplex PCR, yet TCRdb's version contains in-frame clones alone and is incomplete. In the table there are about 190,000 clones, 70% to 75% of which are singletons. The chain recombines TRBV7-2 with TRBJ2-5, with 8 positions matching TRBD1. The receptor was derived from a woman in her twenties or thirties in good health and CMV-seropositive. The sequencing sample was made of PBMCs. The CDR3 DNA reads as TGTGCCAGCAGCTTATGGCAGGGGGCGAGGGAGCAGTACTTC. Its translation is CASSLWQGAREQYF.